These 22 T cell receptor beta chains originate from one sample sequenced in a study of read filtering for tumor transcriptome and immune sequencing (TCRdb year 2020). Sequenced using an Illumina HiSeq 4000. TCR libraries were built from roughly 400 ng RNA with the Immunoverse kit, using molecular barcoded adaptors covering alpha/delta and beta/gamma chains. TCRdb trimmed public reads at Q25 via fastp, called clones via MiXCR and kept in-frame beta chains. Every CDR3 protein is listed once, alongside the most common genes and DNA of its rows. For this sample there are some 22,000 distinct CDR3 sequences; roughly 13% appear just once. More than 60% of the sample is held by the ten biggest clonotypes. Sample: a population of CD138-negative cells sorted from bone marrow. The cell subset or site label here, explained by the study, means: bone marrow mononuclear cells depleted of CD138+ plasma/myeloma cells by negative magnetic selection. The receptors were gathered from a donor at least 40 years old with multiple myeloma.

This clonotype has a count of ten or more. This chain uses TRBV20-1 with TRBJ2-1, with 10 bases matching TRBD2. CDR1 is DFQATT and CDR2 is SNEGSKA in the germline V gene (reference sequence). Unmatched junction bases numbered 4, after V lost 2 bases and J lost 9 bases. The CDR3 spans 13 residues. The CDR3 nucleotides are TGCAGTGCTAGACTAGCGGGAGTTGGTGAGCAGTTCTTC. Encoded protein: CSARLAGVGEQFF.

The table lists this clonotype with many counts. The J gene is TRBJ2-7, the V gene TRBV12-2; the table's D gene call, TRBD2, was not cross checked with the DNA. TRBV12-2 is a listed pseudogene. The CDR3 has 15 residues. CDR3 in amino acids: CASRSGSGSSYEQYF. DNA for the CDR3: TGTGCAAGTCGCTCGGGTAGCGGGAGCTCCTACGAGCAGTACTTC.

Details on this clonotype: A much larger clone differs from this one at a single base, so this may be a read error. This chain links TRBV7-9 with TRBJ2-7, with D uncertain. CDR3 length: 11 amino acids. Germline V lookup: CDR1 SEHNR, CDR2 FQNEAQ (reference sequence). The DNA for the CDR3 is TGTGCCAGCAGCTCCCTGGACGAGCAGCACTTC. This sequence encodes CASSSLDEQHF.

This clonotype was found many times. The rearrangement links TRBV5-4 to TRBJ2-7, with TRBD1 matching 9 bases. In germline, CDR1 is SGHNT, CDR2 YYREEE (reference sequence). After removal of 4 bases from V and 5 bases from J, the junction contained 10 bases not matched to a gene. This CDR3 has 15 residues. CDR3 nucleotides: TGTGCCAGCAGCCCGCGGGACAGGGATGGCCACGAGCAGTACTTC. Translating gives CASSPRDRDGHEQYF.

Ten or more counts support this clonotype. The genes are TRBV20-1 and TRBJ2-1; tentatively, D is TRBD2 (5 bases). The CDR3 sequence is 14 residues long. The V gene lost 5 bases and the J gene lost 3 bases, with 14 bases spanning the gap. Germline CDR1 and CDR2: DFQATT and SNEGSKA (reference sequence). The CDR3 protein is CSARRENRYNEQFF. The CDR3 nucleotides are TGCAGTGCTCGTAGGGAGAATCGCTACAATGAGCAGTTCTTC.

This clonotype was counted at least ten times. This sequence joins TRBV29-1 and TRBJ2-1; D may match TRBD1 or TRBD2 (5 bases each). V lost 7 bases and J lost 7, with 11 bases in between. The CDR3 extends over 11 amino acids. Germline loops: CDR1 SQVTM, CDR2 ANQGSEA. The CDR3 bases are TGCAGCGCTGATGAGGGGAATGAGCAGTTCTTC. It is translated as CSADEGNEQFF.

This clonotype was recorded at least ten times. The V call is TRBV7-6, the J call TRBJ2-1; 7 nucleotides line up with TRBD2. Looked up from germline, CDR1 is SGHVS and CDR2 is FNYEAQ. The CDR3 has 16 residues. Trimming at V came to 3 bases and at J to 0 bases, leaving 5 bases not matched to a gene. The DNA of the CDR3 is TGTGCCAGCAGCTTCAGAGCGGGAAGCTCCTACAATGAGCAGTTCTTC. Amino acid sequence: CASSFRAGSSYNEQFF.

This clonotype was observed many times. This chain links TRBV5-1 with TRBJ2-2, with TRBD1 matching 9 bases. Trimming took 4 bases from V and 6 from J; bases not matched to a gene: 7. This CDR3 region has 15 residues. Germline CDR1 reads SGHRS; CDR2 reads YFSETQ. CDR3 DNA: TGCGCCAGCAGCCCGGACAGGGGTTGGTCCGGGGAGCTGTTTTTT. Its protein is CASSPDRGWSGELFF.

The sample holds many counts of this clonotype. The rearrangement joins TRBV7-9 to TRBJ2-7; tentative D call: TRBD1 (5 bases). The CDR3 consists of 11 residues. CDR1 and CDR2 from the germline V gene are SEHNR and FQNEAQ (reference sequence). Trimming cost V 5 bases and J 5 bases, with 7 bases left between them. Written as DNA, the CDR3 is TGTGCCAGCAGCGACAGCGACGAGCAGTACTTC. Amino acid sequence: CASSDSDEQYF.

The rearrangement links TRBV5-1 to TRBJ2-5, with D tentatively TRBD2 (7 bases). Germline-derived CDR1 and CDR2 are SGHRS and YFSETQ. V dropped 3 bases and J dropped 2 bases, with 11 bases sitting between them. CDR3 size: 14 residues. For the CDR3, the DNA is TGCGCCAGCAGCTGGGGGGGGCCTCAAGAGACCCAGTACTTC. Encoded protein: CASSWGGPQETQYF.

In its sample, this clonotype was seen once. This clone may be a read error of a much larger clone one base away. This chain joins TRBV20-1 and TRBJ1-1; D not certain. CDR3 length: 12 residues. Per germline, CDR1 DFQATT and CDR2 SNEGSKA (reference sequence). Trimming took 5 bases from V and 2 from J, leaving 9 bases between them. The CDR3 coding sequence is TGCAGTGCTCAAAATGGAAACACTGAAGCTTTCTTT. It translates to CSAQNGNTEAFF.

This clonotype was seen ten or more times. The DNA is left out, because the CDR3 cannot be placed on it with certainty; the CDR3 is given as TCRdb lists it. The rearrangement links TRBV5-1 to TRBJ2-5; the table's D call, TRBD1, has no DNA check behind it. The CDR3 is 14 amino acids in total, end residues counted. In germline, CDR1 is SGHRS, CDR2 YFSETQ. CDR3 region: CASSFGPGEETQYF.

This clonotype has at least ten counts. The V gene is TRBV6-6, the J gene TRBJ1-1, with 7 bases fitting TRBD1. CDR1 MNHNY and CDR2 SVGAGI come from the germline V gene (reference sequence). This CDR3 has 15 amino acids. With V trimmed by 4 bases and J by 6 bases, 11 bases remained unmatched. CDR3 loop: CASSLYTQGRAEAFF. The CDR3 nucleotides are TGTGCCAGCAGTTTATACACACAGGGGAGGGCTGAAGCTTTCTTT.

At least ten counts were recorded for this clonotype. The genes are TRBV28 and TRBJ2-3; either TRBD1 or TRBD2 may supply D (5 bases each). The V end was cut by 5 bases, the J end by 5 bases, with 11 bases between. Germline values: CDR1 MDHEN, CDR2 SYDVKM. The CDR3 extends over 13 amino acids. The CDR3 sequence is CASSRGAGDTQYF. The CDR3 bases are TGTGCCAGCAGTAGGGGTGCGGGAGATACGCAGTATTTT.

This clonotype was picked up many times. The chain carries TRBV29-1 and TRBJ2-1, with TRBD2 identical over 10 bases. Germline V CDR1 and CDR2: SQVTM, ANQGSEA. This CDR3 spans 14 amino acids. J gave up 2 bases and V 6 bases, and 4 bases lay outside the gene matches. Here the CDR3 DNA reads TGCAGCGTCTCGGGACTAGCGACCTACAATGAGCAGTTCTTC. It translates to CSVSGLATYNEQFF.

This clonotype has at least ten counts. The chain is built from TRBV29-1 and TRBJ1-5; 7 bases map to TRBD1. V lost 4 bases, J lost 4 bases, and 4 bases stayed unmatched. In germline, CDR1 is SQVTM, CDR2 ANQGSEA. The CDR3 has 13 amino acids. The CDR3 reads CSVGTGLNQPQHF. The DNA of the CDR3 is TGCAGCGTTGGGACAGGTTTAAATCAGCCCCAGCATTTT.

This clonotype has a handful of counts. A much bigger clone sits one base away, suggesting this may be a read error. V gene TRBV7-2 combines with J gene TRBJ2-5; weak D call: TRBD2 (6 bases). The length of the CDR3 is 14 residues. Germline lookup yields CDR1 SGHTA and CDR2 FQGNSA. In DNA, the CDR3 is TGTGCCAGCAGCTTAGGGGACGGGAGAGAGACCCAGCACTTC. Translation gives CASSLGDGRETQHF. Using reference TRBV7-2 and TRBJ2-5 for the parts outside the CDR3, the full variable domain is GAGVSQSPSNKVTEKGKDVELRCDPISGHTALYWYRQSLGQGLEFLIYFQGNSAPDKSGLPSDRFSAERTGGSVSTLTIQRTQQEDSAVYLCASSLGDGRETQHFGPGTRLLVL.

This clonotype was picked up many times. J is TRBJ2-3 and V is TRBV20-1; D gene ambiguous. This CDR3 is 14 amino acids long. CDR1 and CDR2 (germline): DFQATT, SNEGSKA (reference sequence). Trimming stripped 3 bases from V and 9 bases from J, with 19 bases between. For the CDR3, the DNA is TGCAGTGCTAGGGTCGGCGAGCTAAGATTAACGCAGTATTTT. Translating it yields CSARVGELRLTQYF.

This clonotype appeared many times. This chain connects TRBV6-5 to TRBJ2-7; TRBD1 agrees at 9 bases. With V trimmed by 6 bases and J by 6 bases, 9 bases remained unmatched. This CDR3 region has 14 residues. CDR1 is MNHEY and CDR2 is SVGAGI in the germline V gene. The CDR3 bases are TGTGCCAGCAGCCCCGACAGGGGGAGAAGCGAGCAGTACTTC. The encoded protein is CASSPDRGRSEQYF.

The table lists this clonotype with a few counts. The rearrangement links TRBV5-6 to TRBJ2-3; D uncertain. Germline V CDR1 and CDR2: SGHDT, YYEEEE. The CDR3 has 12 amino acids. The V and J ends lost 0 bases and 4 bases respectively, with 3 bases between them. CDR3 sequence reads: CASSLDPDTQYF. The CDR3 coding sequence is TGTGCCAGCAGCTTGGATCCAGATACGCAGTATTTT.

This clonotype was seen many times. CDR3 residues: CAISEEGRHNEQFF. The CDR3 region has the DNA TGTGCCATCAGTGAGGAGGGCCGACACAATGAGCAGTTCTTC. The rearrangement uses TRBV10-3 and TRBJ2-1, with a tentative D call TRBD2 (5 bases). V lost 2 bases to trimming and J lost 5 bases, with 10 bases between them. Looked up from germline, CDR1 is ENHRY and CDR2 is SYGVKD. The CDR3 spans 14 residues.

In its sample, this clonotype was seen a few times. The V and J genes are TRBV20-1 and TRBJ1-5, with D perhaps matching TRBD1 (5 bases). Trimming took off 0 bases at V and 1 base at J, with 13 bases between the two ends. This CDR3 has 16 residues. Germline V gene sequence: CDR1 DFQATT, CDR2 SNEGSKA (reference sequence). The CDR3: CSARETGLGSNQPQHF. CDR3 nucleotides: TGCAGTGCTAGAGAAACGGGACTTGGGAGCAATCAGCCCCAGCATTTT.